This T cell receptor beta chain appears in the sequencing data of a study of CXCR3-negative and CXCR3-positive naive CD8 T cells. The libraries of TRB cDNA were constructed through 5' RACE using UMI labels. TCRdb reprocessed the 5' RACE reads and stores each CDR3 protein as one record, lacking DNA. The sample's table shows around 96,000 distinct CDR3 sequences. General study findings and limits: Hydrophobicity of TRB CDR3s was greater in CXCR3-positive naive cells than in CXCR3-negative naive cells. Memory CD8+ T cell repertoires were far less diverse than both naive subsets.

Germline assignment: CDR1 LNHDA and CDR2 SQIVND (reference sequence). This CDR3 contains 16 residues. As concerns this clonotype: Its antigen is unknown.

This sequence was found in a human donor in good health. Some clones in this sample may be carry-over from other donors' samples. The sample was naive CXCR3- CD8+ T cells from blood. Specified subset: CD45RO-CCR7+CD27+CD95- naive CD8+ T cells lacking CXCR3 (TNR3-). The J gene is TRBJ2-7, the V gene TRBV19; TCRdb names TRBD2, which stays unverified in the absence of DNA. CDR3 sequence: CASSNGLARERNEQYF.